The present TCR beta chain was sequenced within a study of CD8 T cells in ankylosing spondylitis. Germline V CDR1 and CDR2: ENHRY, SYGVKD. Between the trimmed V and J ends, which lost 4 bases and 5 bases, there was a span of 12 bases. The CDR3 is 14 amino acids. TCRdb re-called the 5' RACE reads through MiXCR, storing one row per CDR3 protein. This table has tens of thousands of distinct CDR3 sequences, 27% appearing once. In its sample, this clonotype was seen a few times. This sequence joins TRBV10-3 and TRBJ2-1, with no clear D. Sequencing was performed on blood, either unsorted or a sorted T cell fraction (not recorded which). The receptor was isolated from a male donor with ankylosing spondylitis or in good health (not recorded which). Written as DNA, the CDR3 is TGTGCCATCAGTGGGGCGGTAGGGAACAATGAGCAGTTCTTC. Translation: CAISGAVGNNEQFF.